Reported below is one T cell receptor beta chain. TCRdb's table, derived via immunoSEQ multiplex PCR, lists solely in-frame clones and lacks some. In the table there are some 220,000 clones, 90% to 95% of which are singletons. This sample was included in a study of control samples from healthy donors and cancer patients. The CDR3 has 11 residues. Germline CDR1 reads LGHDT; CDR2 reads YNNKEL (reference sequence). Between the trimmed V and J ends, which lost 5 bases and 5 bases, there was a span of 6 bases. Sequencing input: blood. The TCR sequence derives from a man between 45 and 60 years old in good health. The chain uses TRBV3-1 (or the pseudogene TRBV3-2) and TRBJ1-2; a weak D match, TRBD1 (5 bases). The DNA of the CDR3 is TGTGCCAGCAGCTGGGGGTATGGCTACACCTTC. This encodes CASSWGYGYTF.